This T cell receptor (beta chain) derives from a study of shared clonotypes between healthy human individuals. Donors comprised only Caucasian adults living in Nashville, Tennessee. The germline gives CDR1 MDHEN, CDR2 SYDVKM. CDR3 length equals 14 residues. V was clipped by 7 bases and J by 4 bases, with 16 bases between them. Profiled with immunoSEQ multiplex PCR; TCRdb holds only in-frame clones, not every one. The data contain some 510,000 clones, 79% of them singletons. Sample: PBMCs. The origin of this receptor is a woman in her forties in good health. Some clones in this sample may be carry-over from other donors' samples. The V call is TRBV28, the J call TRBJ1-2, with D possibly being TRBD1 (5 bases). As DNA, the CDR3 is TGTGCCAGCACCTTGCTGGGGGAGGGCTATGGCTACACCTTC. Translating it yields CASTLLGEGYGYTF.